Detailed here is one T cell receptor (beta chain). As yet, its antigen is unknown. These data are taken from a study of vaccination and CD4 T cells after COVID-19. As for treatment: approximately 9-day PBMC culture with coronavirus spike peptide pools or control peptides (ViraFEST assay). The CDR3 is made up of 14 amino acids. Germline lookup yields CDR1 DFQATT and CDR2 SNEGSKA (reference sequence). Trimming removed 0 bases from V and 10 bases from J, with 18 bases in between. Sequence data for DNA of cultured CD4+ T cells were generated by the Oncomine TCR Beta short-read assay. TCRdb re-called the PCR reads with MiXCR, one entry per CDR3 protein. Here the sample spans about 13,000 distinct CDR3 sequences, roughly 42% being singletons.

The chain recombines TRBV20-1 with TRBJ1-1; tentative D call: TRBD1 (6 bases). The receptor was isolated from a human donor who had recovered from COVID-19. Sequencing used CD4+ T cells from blood, cultured in vitro. CDR3 protein: CSARDSRGGARAFF. CDR3 coding DNA: TGCAGTGCTAGAGATTCGAGGGGGGGCGCGAGAGCTTTCTTT.